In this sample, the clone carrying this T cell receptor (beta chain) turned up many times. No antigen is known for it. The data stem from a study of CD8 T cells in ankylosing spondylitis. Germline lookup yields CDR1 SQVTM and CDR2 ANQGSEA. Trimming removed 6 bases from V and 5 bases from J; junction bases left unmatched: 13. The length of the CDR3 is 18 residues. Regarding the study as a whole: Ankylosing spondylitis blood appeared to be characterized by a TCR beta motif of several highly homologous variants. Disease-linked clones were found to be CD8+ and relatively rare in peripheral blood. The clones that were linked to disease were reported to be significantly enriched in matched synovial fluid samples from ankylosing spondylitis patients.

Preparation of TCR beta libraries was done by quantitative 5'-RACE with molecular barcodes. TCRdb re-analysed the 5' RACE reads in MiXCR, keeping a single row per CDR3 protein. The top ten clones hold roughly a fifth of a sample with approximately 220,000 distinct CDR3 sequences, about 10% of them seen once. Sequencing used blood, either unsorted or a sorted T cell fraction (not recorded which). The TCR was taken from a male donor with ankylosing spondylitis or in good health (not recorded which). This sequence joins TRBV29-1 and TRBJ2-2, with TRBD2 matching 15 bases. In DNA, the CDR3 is TGCAGCGTAAAACCCGGACTAGCGGGGGGGCCGAGTACCGGGGAGCTGTTTTTT. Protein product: CSVKPGLAGGPSTGELFF.